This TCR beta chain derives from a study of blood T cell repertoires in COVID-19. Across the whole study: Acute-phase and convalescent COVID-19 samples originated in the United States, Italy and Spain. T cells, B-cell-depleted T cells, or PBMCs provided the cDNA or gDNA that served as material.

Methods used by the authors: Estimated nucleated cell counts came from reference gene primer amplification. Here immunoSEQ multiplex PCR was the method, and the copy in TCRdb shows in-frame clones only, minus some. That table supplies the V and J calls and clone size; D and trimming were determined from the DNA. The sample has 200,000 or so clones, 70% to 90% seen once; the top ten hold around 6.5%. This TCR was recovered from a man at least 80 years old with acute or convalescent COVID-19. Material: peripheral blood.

The chain's CDR3 is CASSQGTGNEQYV. As DNA, the CDR3 is TGTGCCAGCAGCCAAGGGACAGGGAACGAGCAGTACGTC. The chain links TRBV4-2 to TRBJ2-7; 8 bases match TRBD1. Germline V lookup: CDR1 LGHNA, CDR2 YNFKEQ. The ends lost 1 base at V and 5 bases at J; junction bases unmatched: 1. CDR3 length: 13 residues.